This TCR beta chain came from a study of CD8 T cells in Susac syndrome. V lost 7 bases to trimming and J lost 0 bases, with 11 bases between them. The length of the CDR3 is 14 residues. cDNA came from roughly 0.5 to 1 ug RNA primed by random hexamers. In TCRdb, the immunoSEQ multiplex PCR reads were re-called with MiXCR into one record per CDR3 protein. Found here are hundreds of thousands of distinct CDR3 sequences, roughly 81% of them singletons; the top ten hold over 0.1%. This sequence joins TRBV12-3 or TRBV12-4 and TRBJ2-3; no clear D. This TCR derives from a human donor with multiple sclerosis. Sequencing was done on a sample of CD8+ T cells from PBMCs. CDR3 region: CASTITLSTDTQYF. As DNA, the CDR3 is TGTGCCAGCACAATAACGCTGAGCACAGATACGCAGTATTTT.